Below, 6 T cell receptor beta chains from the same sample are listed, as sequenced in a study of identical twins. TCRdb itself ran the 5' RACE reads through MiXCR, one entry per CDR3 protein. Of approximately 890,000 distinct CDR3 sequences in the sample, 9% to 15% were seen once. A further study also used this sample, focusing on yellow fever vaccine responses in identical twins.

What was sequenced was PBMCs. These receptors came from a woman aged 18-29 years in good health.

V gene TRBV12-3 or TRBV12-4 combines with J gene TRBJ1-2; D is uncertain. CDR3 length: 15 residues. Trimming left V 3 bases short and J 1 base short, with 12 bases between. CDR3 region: CASSLVSVGNYGYTF. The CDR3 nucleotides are TGTGCCAGCAGTTTGGTCAGCGTTGGTAACTATGGCTACACCTTC.

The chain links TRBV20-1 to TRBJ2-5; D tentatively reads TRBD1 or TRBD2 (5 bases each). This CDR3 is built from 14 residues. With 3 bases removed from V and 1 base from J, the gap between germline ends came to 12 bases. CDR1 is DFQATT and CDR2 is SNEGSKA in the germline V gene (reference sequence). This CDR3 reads CSARGQGPQETQYF. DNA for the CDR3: TGCAGTGCTAGGGGGCAGGGACCCCAAGAGACCCAGTACTTC.

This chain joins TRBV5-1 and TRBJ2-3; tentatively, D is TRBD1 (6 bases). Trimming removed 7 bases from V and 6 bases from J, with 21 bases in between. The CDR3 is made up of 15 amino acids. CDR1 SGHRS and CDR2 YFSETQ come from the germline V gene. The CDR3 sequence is CASGRQDLSADTQYF. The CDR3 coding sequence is TGCGCCAGCGGTCGACAGGACCTGTCTGCGGATACGCAGTATTTT.

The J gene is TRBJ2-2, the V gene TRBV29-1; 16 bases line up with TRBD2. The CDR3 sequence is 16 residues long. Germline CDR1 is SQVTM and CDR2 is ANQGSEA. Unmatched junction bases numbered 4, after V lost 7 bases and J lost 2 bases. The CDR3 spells CSAGTSGRVNTGELFF. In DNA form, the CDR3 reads TGCAGCGCCGGGACTAGCGGGAGGGTAAACACCGGGGAGCTGTTTTTT.

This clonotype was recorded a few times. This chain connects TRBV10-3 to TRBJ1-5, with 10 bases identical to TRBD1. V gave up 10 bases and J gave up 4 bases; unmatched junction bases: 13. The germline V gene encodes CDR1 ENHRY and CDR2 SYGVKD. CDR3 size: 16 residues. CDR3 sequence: CATQGQGEMRNQPQHF. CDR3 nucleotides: TGTGCCACCCAAGGACAGGGGGAAATGAGAAATCAGCCCCAGCATTTT.

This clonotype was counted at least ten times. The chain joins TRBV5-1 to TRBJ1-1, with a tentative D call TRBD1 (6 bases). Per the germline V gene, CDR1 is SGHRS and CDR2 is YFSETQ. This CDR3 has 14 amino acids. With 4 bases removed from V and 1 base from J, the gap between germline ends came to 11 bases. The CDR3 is CASSPSTGNTEAFF. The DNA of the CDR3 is TGCGCCAGCAGCCCATCGACAGGGAACACTGAAGCTTTCTTT.